One and the same sample provided the 6 T cell receptor beta chains below, sequenced in a study of naive and memory T cell subsets. Both TRBC1 and TRBC2 were covered by a beta constant-region primer of two equimolar oligonucleotides. Ligated cDNA was amplified by four rounds of PCR with nested alpha and beta constant-region primers and SP2. TCRdb reanalysed the UMI-ligation and nested PCR reads using MiXCR and keeps one entry per CDR3 protein. The data show 95,000 to 150,000 distinct CDR3 sequences, roughly 36% seen once. Sequenced input: central memory CD4+ T cells from blood. These receptors all stem from a human donor in good health.

This clonotype was found a few times. In DNA, the CDR3 is TGTGCCAGCAGTGTTGAGACAGGGCCTACTACAATGAACACTGAAGCTTTCTTT. It is translated as CASSVETGPTTMNTEAFF. This chain connects TRBV2 to TRBJ1-1; 7 bases map to TRBD1. V dropped 4 bases and J dropped 0; count of bases not matched to a gene: 14. CDR3 length equals 18 residues. CDR1 SNHLY and CDR2 FYNNEI come from the germline V gene.

In this sample, this clonotype turned up a few times. The gene calls are TRBV7-9 and TRBJ1-1, with D unclear. CDR3 length: 14 residues. V was cut by 5 bases and J by 5 bases, with 15 bases left in between. CDR1 is SEHNR and CDR2 is FQNEAQ in the germline V gene (reference sequence). CDR3 nucleotide sequence: TGTGCCAGCAGCGCGCAGGCGGGCAGGACTGAAGCTTTCTTT. This codes for CASSAQAGRTEAFF.

The table lists this clonotype with many counts. The chain employs TRBV20-1 and TRBJ1-5, with TRBD1 matching over 8 bases. Germline V CDR1 and CDR2: DFQATT, SNEGSKA (reference sequence). Germline trimming cut 4 bases from V and 0 bases from J; bases unmatched to any gene: 5. The length of the CDR3 is 15 residues. In DNA form, the CDR3 reads TGCAGTGCTACCCGGGACAGGAATAGCAATCAGCCCCAGCATTTT. It specifies CSATRDRNSNQPQHF.

The chain recombines TRBV7-9 with TRBJ1-1, with a weak D call TRBD1 (6 bases). The CDR3 totals 13 residues. The germline CDR1 and CDR2 sequences are SEHNR and FQNEAQ (reference sequence). The ends were cut back, 0 bases at V and 6 bases at J, with 8 bases in the middle. CDR3 residues: CASSLAGGAEAFF. Written as DNA, the CDR3 is TGTGCCAGCAGCTTAGCGGGGGGCGCTGAAGCTTTCTTT.

The rearrangement links TRBV28 to TRBJ1-1, with TRBD1 identical over 11 bases. CDR1 is MDHEN, CDR2 SYDVKM, per germline. The J segment lost 4 bases and the V segment lost 8 bases, leaving 6 bases of the junction unmatched. The CDR3 covers 14 residues. In DNA form, the CDR3 reads TGTGCCAGCCCGGGACAGGGGGAGGGCACTGAAGCTTTCTTT. This translates into CASPGQGEGTEAFF.

This clonotype was recorded many times. The chain links TRBV10-3 to TRBJ1-1; possible D gene TRBD1, 5 bases. Germline V gives CDR1 ENHRY, CDR2 SYGVKD. The V end was cut by 11 bases, the J end by 8 bases, with 18 bases between. This CDR3 is 12 amino acids long. CDR3 sequence: CAHGRVAEEAFF. The CDR3 nucleotides read TGTGCCCACGGCAGGGTGGCTGAGGAAGCTTTCTTT.